This entry describes one T cell receptor (beta chain). Its cognate antigen is unknown. The same CDR3 arises from other DNA sequences in this sample as well. The data are from a study of shared clonotypes between healthy human individuals. Study conclusions and caveats: Clonotype sharing among donors was expected to depend on sequencing depth. Depth was large, yet rarefaction showed that sorted-subset sequencing was incomplete. A few donors held about 4.6% of naive CD4 clonotypes in common.

Authors' data handling: There were no quality scores in the junction-only immunoSEQ sequences, so filtering differed. Sequencing was performed with immunoSEQ multiplex PCR; in TCRdb, only in-frame clones are kept and a portion is missing. V, J and clone size are those of that table, while D and trimming were read from the DNA. In the table there are around 95,000 clones, under 70% of which are singletons. The TCR originated in a man aged 30-40 years in good health. Sequenced sample: memory CD8+ T cells sorted from blood. Subset meaning: CD45RO+ cells pooled with CCR7-negative TemRA cells.

CDR3 amino acids: CASSYSTGENEKLFF. As DNA, the CDR3 is TGTGCCAGCAGTTACTCTACAGGCGAGAATGAAAAACTGTTTTTT. This chain joins TRBV6-5 and TRBJ1-4; TRBD1 might be the D (5 bases). The germline V gene has CDR1 MNHEY and CDR2 SVGAGI. V dropped 0 bases and J dropped 5 bases, with 10 bases sitting between them. The CDR3 spans 15 residues.